One and the same sample provided the 18 T cell receptor beta chains below, sequenced in a study of T cells after posttransplantation cyclophosphamide. The naive gate required viable CD3+CD4+ or CD3+CD8+ cells with CCR7+CD45RA+CD45RO-CD95-CD27+CD28+ phenotype. Clones were sequenced by immunoSEQ multiplex PCR, and TCRdb holds only the in-frame ones, with some missing. Of approximately 28,000 clones listed, 75% to 95% are singletons. Specimen: naive CD4+ T cells sorted from PBMCs. These receptors came from a woman aged 60-75 years in good health, CMV-negative, and a related stem cell transplant donor.

Remarks on this clone: This sample includes further DNA sequences coding for the same CDR3. The V and J genes are TRBV21-1 and TRBJ1-1; the tabulated D call, TRBD1, remains unverified against the DNA. TRBV21-1 is an annotated pseudogene. This CDR3 comprises 13 residues. The CDR3 DNA reads as TGTGCCAGCAGTAAACAGAAGAACACTGAAGCTTTCTTT. It yields the protein CASSKQKNTEAFF.

The chain is built from TRBV5-6 and TRBJ2-2, with TRBD1 identical over 10 bases. This CDR3 has 16 residues. Germline lookup yields CDR1 SGHDT and CDR2 YYEEEE. After removal of 3 bases from V and 4 bases from J, the junction contained 6 bases not matched to a gene. CDR3 sequence: CASSCLDRGLTGELFF. The CDR3 region has the DNA TGTGCCAGCAGCTGCCTAGACAGGGGGCTCACCGGGGAGCTGTTTTTT.

This chain joins TRBV6-5 and TRBJ2-5; 10 bases agree with TRBD2. CDR3 length equals 14 residues. The V segment lost 6 bases and the J segment 4 bases; nucleotides outside the gene matches: 5. Germline CDR1 MNHEY, CDR2 SVGAGI. This chain's CDR3 is CASSPGLAVETQYF. The CDR3 region has the DNA TGTGCCAGCAGCCCCGGACTAGCGGTAGAGACCCAGTACTTC.

This chain connects TRBV5-4 to TRBJ2-5; D gene unclear. From germline, CDR1 is SGHNT and CDR2 YYREEE (reference sequence). The CDR3 covers 14 residues. V lost 1 base to trimming and J lost 1 base, with 8 bases between them. This chain's CDR3 is CASSLKQPQETQYF. The CDR3, as DNA: TGTGCCAGCAGCTTGAAACAACCCCAAGAGACCCAGTACTTC.

V is TRBV5-1 and J is TRBJ2-3; D may be TRBD2 (5 bases). Looked up from germline, CDR1 is SGHRS and CDR2 is YFSETQ. The CDR3 loop spans 16 amino acids. V lost 4 bases, J lost 3 bases, and 18 bases lay in between. The CDR3 DNA reads as TGCGCCAGCAGCGTCGCGGACTCGATCGTGACAGATACGCAGTATTTT. Protein: CASSVADSIVTDTQYF.

The V gene is TRBV6-5, the J gene TRBJ1-1; D is perhaps TRBD1 (5 bases). From germline, CDR1 is MNHEY and CDR2 SVGAGI. Trimming stripped 6 bases from V and 5 bases from J, with 10 bases between. The length of the CDR3 is 12 residues. This CDR3 is CASRQERTEAFF. The CDR3 DNA reads TGTGCCAGCAGACAGGAAAGAACTGAAGCTTTCTTT.

The rearrangement uses TRBV28 and TRBJ1-3; no reliable D call. The CDR3 totals 14 residues. The V and J ends lost 5 bases and 0 bases respectively, with 8 bases between them. Germline V CDR1 and CDR2: MDHEN, SYDVKM. The DNA of the CDR3 is TGTGCCAGCAGTACCTCAGGCTCTGGAAACACCATATATTTT. As protein: CASSTSGSGNTIYF.

The chain combines TRBV5-4 with TRBJ2-3; the match to TRBD1 covers 7 bases. Germline V gives CDR1 SGHNT, CDR2 YYREEE (reference sequence). The CDR3 spans 13 residues. After removal of 1 base from V and 4 bases from J, the junction contained 0 bases not matched to a gene. CDR3 region: CASSLRGPDTQYF. The CDR3 bases are TGTGCCAGCAGCTTGAGGGGGCCAGATACGCAGTATTTT.

This chain joins TRBV7-3 and TRBJ1-6; D uncertain. From germline, CDR1 is SGHTA and CDR2 FQGTGA. The CDR3 is made up of 15 amino acids. V lost 5 bases and J lost 0, with 8 bases in between. The DNA of the CDR3 is TGTGCCAGCAGCACACAGAGCTCCTATAATTCACCCCTCCACTTT. It codes for CASSTQSSYNSPLHF.

V is TRBV4-3 and J is TRBJ2-7; 7 bases are a match to TRBD2. Germline CDR1 LGHNA, CDR2 YSLEER. The CDR3 covers 15 residues. The junction had 7 bases not matched to a gene; V was cut back by 1 base and J by 4 bases. CDR3 DNA: TGCGCCAGCAGCCAAGCACTTGGACTAGTATACGAGCAGTACTTC. This encodes CASSQALGLVYEQYF.

The chain recombines TRBV19 with TRBJ2-5; TRBD1 matches 8 bases. The CDR3 is 13 amino acids. Per germline, CDR1 LNHDA and CDR2 SQIVND (reference sequence). With 3 bases clipped from V and 5 bases from J, the junction kept 2 bases outside the gene matches. The CDR3 sequence: CASSMNRGETQYF. CDR3 nucleotide sequence: TGTGCCAGTAGTATGAACAGGGGGGAGACCCAGTACTTC.

The J gene is TRBJ1-1, the V gene TRBV10-2, with 9 bases aligning to TRBD1. This CDR3 comprises 16 residues. The junction had 16 bases not matched to a gene; V was cut back by 8 bases and J by 6 bases. Germline values: CDR1 WSHSY, CDR2 SAAADI. The CDR3 region has the DNA TGCGCCAGCGGCTCCGGGACAGGGTCGAAGTTGGCTGAAGCTTTCTTT. Its translation: CASGSGTGSKLAEAFF.

J is TRBJ2-7 and V is TRBV11-3; 10 nucleotides align to TRBD1. V gave up 5 bases and J gave up 2 bases; unmatched junction bases: 9. From germline, CDR1 is SGHNT and CDR2 YENEEA. The CDR3 consists of 16 residues. The CDR3 is CASSPGQGGKTYEQYF. CDR3 sequence (DNA): TGTGCCAGCAGCCCCGGACAGGGGGGGAAGACCTACGAGCAGTACTTC. The full variable domain, completed using reference TRBV11-3 and TRBJ2-7, is EAGVVQSPRYKIIEKKQPVAFWCNPISGHNTLYWYLQNLGQGPELLIRYENEEAVDDSQLPKDRFSAERLKGVDSTLKIQPAELGDSAVYLCASSPGQGGKTYEQYFGPGTRLTVT.

The chain combines TRBV4-3 with TRBJ1-2, with D uncertain. Germline assignment: CDR1 LGHNA and CDR2 YSLEER. This CDR3 is built from 15 residues. Trimming pared 0 bases from V and 4 bases from J, leaving 12 bases between. In DNA form, the CDR3 reads TGCGCCAGCAGCCAAGATTCAGGCCGATCCTATGGCTACACCTTC. It translates to CASSQDSGRSYGYTF.

V usage is TRBV29-1 and J usage is TRBJ1-5, with D perhaps TRBD1 (6 bases). From germline, CDR1 is SQVTM and CDR2 ANQGSEA. CDR3 length: 19 residues. V lost 2 bases to trimming and J lost 1 base, with 24 bases between them. The CDR3 DNA reads as TGCAGCGTTGAAAGAGTAGGGGGGGGAATCCCTGGCAGCAATCAGCCCCAGCATTTT. Residues: CSVERVGGGIPGSNQPQHF. Full variable domain (rest looked up from reference TRBV29-1 and TRBJ1-5): SAVISQKPSRDICQRGTSLTIQCQVDSQVTMMFWYRQQPGQSLTLIATANQGSEATYESGFVIDKFPISRPNLTFSTLTVSNMSPEDSSIYLCSVERVGGGIPGSNQPQHFGDGTRLSIL.

The chain joins TRBV10-3 to TRBJ2-7; 9 positions agree with TRBD2. Germline CDR1 and CDR2: ENHRY and SYGVKD. J was trimmed by 3 bases and V by 4 bases; bases with no gene match: 10. The CDR3 length is 16 residues. The CDR3 reads CAISGTSGPQVYEQYF. CDR3 sequence (DNA): TGTGCCATCAGTGGTACTAGCGGGCCCCAGGTCTACGAGCAGTACTTC.

The V gene is TRBV5-4, the J gene TRBJ1-2; D is ambiguous. The V gene lost 3 bases and the J gene lost 3 bases, with 9 bases spanning the gap. Germline CDR1 reads SGHNT; CDR2 reads YYREEE (reference sequence). The length of the CDR3 is 13 residues. Here the CDR3 DNA reads TGTGCCAGCAGCTCTAGCAGCTACTATGGCTACACCTTC. This translates into CASSSSSYYGYTF.

The chain couples TRBV6-1 to TRBJ1-3; D gene uncertain. Germline V gives CDR1 MNHNS, CDR2 SASEGT. CDR3 length: 13 residues. The CDR3 spells CGARRGPGNTIYF. CDR3 in DNA: TGTGGCGCCCGGCGAGGGCCTGGAAACACCATATATTTT.